This T cell receptor (beta chain) was obtained from a study of blood T cells in healthy people across ages. Study outcomes and limitations: Naive CD4+ cells and diversity were both higher in long-lived donors than in aged donors.

A remark on this clonotype: Antigen unknown. A much larger clonotype is one base distant, so this may be a read error.

Each donor gave 9 to 10 milliliters of peripheral blood. This CDR3 comprises 12 residues. Germline lookup yields CDR1 SQVTM and CDR2 ANQGSEA. After removal of 6 bases from V and 13 bases from J, the junction contained 9 bases not matched to a gene. A sample-barcoded 5' primer and a J-beta primer mix were used in a second PCR of roughly 6 to 11 cycles. TCRdb analysed the 5' RACE reads with MiXCR anew, one entry per CDR3 protein. The sample shows fewer than 900,000 distinct CDR3 sequences, roughly 47% of them seen only once. The chain has TRBV29-1 and TRBJ2-1, with 10 bases matching TRBD1. The receptor was derived from a woman aged 60-70 years in good health. The material sequenced was blood. CDR3 loop: CSVRQGADIQFF. The CDR3 coding sequence is TGCAGCGTGAGACAGGGGGCCGACATTCAGTTCTTC.